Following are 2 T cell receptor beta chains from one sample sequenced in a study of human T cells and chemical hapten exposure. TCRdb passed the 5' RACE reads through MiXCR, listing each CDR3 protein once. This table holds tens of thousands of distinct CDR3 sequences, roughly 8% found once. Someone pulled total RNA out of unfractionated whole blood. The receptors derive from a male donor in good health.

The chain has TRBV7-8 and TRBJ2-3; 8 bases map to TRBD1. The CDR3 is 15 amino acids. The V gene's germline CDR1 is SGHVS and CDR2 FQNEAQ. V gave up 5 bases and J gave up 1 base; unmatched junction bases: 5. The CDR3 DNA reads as TGTGCCAGCAGCCCAGGACAGGGTCGCACAGATACGCAGTATTTT. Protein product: CASSPGQGRTDTQYF.

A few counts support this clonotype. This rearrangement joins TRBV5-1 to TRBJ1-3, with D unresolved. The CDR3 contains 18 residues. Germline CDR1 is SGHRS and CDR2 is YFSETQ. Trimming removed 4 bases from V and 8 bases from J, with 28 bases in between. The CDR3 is CASSPTEREITLEDTIYF. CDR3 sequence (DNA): TGCGCCAGCAGCCCGACCGAGAGGGAGATTACTCTGGAAGACACCATATATTTT.